This T cell receptor beta chain was found in a study of blood T cell repertoires in COVID-19. Method: immunoSEQ multiplex PCR; TCRdb's copy keeps in-frame clones and lacks some. Counted here are fewer than 95,000 clones, about nine tenths occurring once; the ten biggest clones make up around 14%. Trimming stripped 0 bases from V and 6 bases from J, with 11 bases between. The CDR3 is made up of 14 amino acids. Per germline, CDR1 GTSNPN and CDR2 SVGIG (reference sequence). The gene calls are TRBV30 and TRBJ2-2; D remains unclear. The sequenced sample consisted of peripheral blood. The origin of this receptor is a male donor with acute or convalescent COVID-19. CDR3 loop: CAWSVLVSAGELFF. As DNA, the CDR3 is TGTGCCTGGAGTGTACTTGTCTCGGCCGGGGAGCTGTTTTTT.